This entry describes one TCR beta chain. The entry originates in a study of blood T cell repertoires in COVID-19. About the study: Researchers got acute and convalescent COVID-19 samples from the United States, Italy and Spain. In each case, the material was cDNA or gDNA derived from T cells, B-cell-depleted T cells, or PBMCs.

Original methodology: Using reference gene primer amplification, nucleated cell counts were estimated. Generated by immunoSEQ multiplex PCR, the TCRdb table keeps only in-frame clones and is missing some. D and trimming come from the DNA, and the V and J calls and clone size come from that table. Of 120,000 or so clones listed, 70% to 90% are singletons. Sequenced sample: peripheral blood. The receptor's source is a woman older than 75 with acute or convalescent COVID-19.

The CDR3 reads CASSLGTSGRFHEQFF. The DNA of the CDR3 is TGTGCCAGCAGCTTAGGGACTAGCGGGAGGTTCCATGAGCAGTTCTTC. The chain carries TRBV11-2 and TRBJ2-1; 14 nucleotides match TRBD2. CDR1 is SGHAT, CDR2 FQNNGV, per germline. The CDR3 consists of 16 residues. V dropped 1 base and J dropped 8; count of bases not matched to a gene: 4.